This section outlines one T cell receptor (beta chain) sequence together with its context. Its antigen is unknown. This entry belongs to a study of siplizumab effects on memory and regulatory T cells. The CDR3 is 15 residues long. The V and J ends lost 6 bases and 4 bases, in that order; junction bases with no gene match: 7. Germline V gene data show CDR1 as MNHNS and CDR2 as SASEGT. Study-wide results and limits: Suppressive capability of dividing Tregs from siplizumab cultures went unverified. Unstimulated subsets captured only a minor fraction of alloreactive clones.

Method: immunoSEQ multiplex PCR; TCRdb's copy keeps in-frame clones and lacks some. The sample includes more than 85,000 clones, about 91% seen only once; the top ten take 0.75%. The TCR comes from a human donor in good health. This rearrangement joins TRBV6-1 to TRBJ2-1; 9 bases match TRBD1. Sequenced sample: Tregs sorted from blood. CDR3: CASRWDRAPYNEQFF. The CDR3 DNA reads as TGTGCCAGCAGATGGGACAGGGCCCCTTACAATGAGCAGTTCTTC.